This T cell receptor (beta chain) was captured by sequencing in a study of beta chain features in type 1 diabetes. Study outcomes and limitations: Shortening of TCRB CDR3s, moderate but significant, appeared in all four CD4+ subsets of Type 1 diabetes patients. VDJ junctions from patients with type 1 diabetes contained fewer insertions and more deletions. It was among patients, rather than healthy donors, that naive, central memory and Treg TCRB repertoires appeared more similar. PCR might preferentially amplify shorter templates, equally in patients and controls.

Worth noting for this clone: Its antigen remains unknown.

Cell sorting via CD45RO/CCR7/CD25/CD127/CD95/CD27 was performed to obtain CD4+ naive, central memory, regulatory and stem cell-like memory cells. As every portion of the isolated RNA was reverse transcribed, the sequencing read expressed TCRB transcripts. TCRdb's copy holds only in-frame clones and misses some; the assay was immunoSEQ multiplex PCR. The sample lists 300,000 to 400,000 clones, approximately 13% occurring once. This TCR derives from a young woman with type 1 diabetes. Source material: naive CD4+ T cells from blood.

The CDR3 here is CASSGRLAGLQETQYF. In nucleotides, the CDR3 is TGTGCCAGCAGTGGAAGACTAGCGGGGCTTCAAGAGACCCAGTACTTC. The genes are TRBV2 and TRBJ2-5; 11 bases agree with TRBD2. Germline CDR1 is SNHLY and CDR2 is FYNNEI. This CDR3 is 16 amino acids long. The V segment lost 4 bases and the J segment 2 bases; nucleotides outside the gene matches: 6.